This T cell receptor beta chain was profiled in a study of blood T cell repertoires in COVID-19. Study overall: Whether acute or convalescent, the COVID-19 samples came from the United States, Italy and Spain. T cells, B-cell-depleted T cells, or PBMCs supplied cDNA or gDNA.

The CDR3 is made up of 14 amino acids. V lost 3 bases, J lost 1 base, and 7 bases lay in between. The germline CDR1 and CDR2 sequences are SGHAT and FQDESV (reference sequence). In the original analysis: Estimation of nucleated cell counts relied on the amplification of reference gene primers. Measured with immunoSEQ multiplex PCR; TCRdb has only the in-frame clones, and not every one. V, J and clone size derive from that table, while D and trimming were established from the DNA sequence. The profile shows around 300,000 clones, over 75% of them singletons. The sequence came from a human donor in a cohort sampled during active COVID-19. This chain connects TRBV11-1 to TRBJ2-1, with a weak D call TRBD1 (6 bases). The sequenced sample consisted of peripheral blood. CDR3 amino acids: CASSFQGSYNEQFF. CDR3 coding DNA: TGTGCCAGCAGCTTTCAGGGGTCCTACAATGAGCAGTTCTTC.